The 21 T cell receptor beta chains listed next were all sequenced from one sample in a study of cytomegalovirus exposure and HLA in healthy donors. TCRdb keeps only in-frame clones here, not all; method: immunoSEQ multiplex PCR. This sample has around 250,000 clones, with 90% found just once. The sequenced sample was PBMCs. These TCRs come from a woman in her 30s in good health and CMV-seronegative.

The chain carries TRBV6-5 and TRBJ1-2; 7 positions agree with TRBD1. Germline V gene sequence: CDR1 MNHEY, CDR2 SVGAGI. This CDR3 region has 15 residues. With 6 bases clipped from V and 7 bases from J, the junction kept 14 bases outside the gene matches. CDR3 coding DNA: TGTGCCAGCAGAAGGACAGGACGGTTCGGCGGTGGCTACACCTTC. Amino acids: CASRRTGRFGGGYTF.

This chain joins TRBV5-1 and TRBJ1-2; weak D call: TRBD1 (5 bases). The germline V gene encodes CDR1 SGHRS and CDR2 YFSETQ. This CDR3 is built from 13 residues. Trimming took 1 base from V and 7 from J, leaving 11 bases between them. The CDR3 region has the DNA TGCGCCAGCAGCTTGTTCAGGGCGGGTGGCTACACCTTC. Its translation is CASSLFRAGGYTF.

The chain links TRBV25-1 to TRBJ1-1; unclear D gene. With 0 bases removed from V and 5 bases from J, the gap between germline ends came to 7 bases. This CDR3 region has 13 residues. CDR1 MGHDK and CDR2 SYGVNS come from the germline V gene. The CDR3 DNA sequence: TGTGCCAGCAGTGAATATCGGTGGACTGAAGCTTTCTTT. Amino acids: CASSEYRWTEAFF.

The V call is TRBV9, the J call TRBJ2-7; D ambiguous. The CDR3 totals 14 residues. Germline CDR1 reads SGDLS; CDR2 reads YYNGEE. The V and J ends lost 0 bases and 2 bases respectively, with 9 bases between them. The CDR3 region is CASSVDGFAYEQYF. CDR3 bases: TGTGCCAGCAGCGTAGATGGCTTTGCCTACGAGCAGTACTTC.

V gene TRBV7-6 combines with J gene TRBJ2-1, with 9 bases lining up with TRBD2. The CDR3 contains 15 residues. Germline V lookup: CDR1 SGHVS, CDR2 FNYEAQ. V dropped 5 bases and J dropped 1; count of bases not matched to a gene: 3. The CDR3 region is CASSLLAGSYNEQFF. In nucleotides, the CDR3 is TGTGCCAGCAGCCTCCTAGCGGGGTCCTACAATGAGCAGTTCTTC. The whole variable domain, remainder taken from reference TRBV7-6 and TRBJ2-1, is GAGVSQSPRYKVTKRGQDVALRCDPISGHVSLYWYRQALGQGPEFLTYFNYEAQQDKSGLPNDRFSAERPEGSISTLTIQRTEQRDSAMYRCASSLLAGSYNEQFFGPGTRLTVL.

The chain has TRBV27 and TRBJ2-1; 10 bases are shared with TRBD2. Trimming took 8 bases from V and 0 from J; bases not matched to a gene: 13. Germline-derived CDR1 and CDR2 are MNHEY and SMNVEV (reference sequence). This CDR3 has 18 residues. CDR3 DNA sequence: TGTGCCAGCCTTTCTCTAGCGGGAGTTCCGAGCTCCTACAATGAGCAGTTCTTC. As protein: CASLSLAGVPSSYNEQFF.

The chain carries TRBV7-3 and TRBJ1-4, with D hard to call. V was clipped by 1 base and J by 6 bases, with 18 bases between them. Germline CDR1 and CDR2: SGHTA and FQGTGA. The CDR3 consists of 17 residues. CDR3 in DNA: TGTGCCAGCAGCTTAAAGGGTCGGGCCGGGGTTGATGAAAAACTGTTTTTT. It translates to CASSLKGRAGVDEKLFF.

The CDR3 region has the DNA TGTGCCAGTAGTCAAACAGGGACAGATACGCAGTATTTT. This sequence encodes CASSQTGTDTQYF. V usage is TRBV19 and J usage is TRBJ2-3, with D perhaps matching TRBD1 (6 bases). V lost 5 bases, J lost 3 bases, and 9 bases lay in between. CDR1 and CDR2 from the germline V gene are LNHDA and SQIVND (reference sequence). There are 13 residues in the CDR3. The variable domain in full, with the rest retrieved from reference TRBV19 and TRBJ2-3, is DGGITQSPKYLFRKEGQNVTLSCEQNLNHDAMYWYRQDPGQGLRLIYYSQIVNDFQKGDIAEGYSVSREKKESFPLTVTSAQKNPTAFYLCASSQTGTDTQYFGPGTRLTVL.

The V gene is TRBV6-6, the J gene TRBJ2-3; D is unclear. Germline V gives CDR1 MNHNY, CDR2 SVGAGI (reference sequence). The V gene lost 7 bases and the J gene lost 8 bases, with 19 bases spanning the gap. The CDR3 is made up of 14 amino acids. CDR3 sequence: CASTNQSPLGTQYF. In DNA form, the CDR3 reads TGTGCCAGCACAAATCAGTCTCCTTTAGGTACGCAGTATTTT.

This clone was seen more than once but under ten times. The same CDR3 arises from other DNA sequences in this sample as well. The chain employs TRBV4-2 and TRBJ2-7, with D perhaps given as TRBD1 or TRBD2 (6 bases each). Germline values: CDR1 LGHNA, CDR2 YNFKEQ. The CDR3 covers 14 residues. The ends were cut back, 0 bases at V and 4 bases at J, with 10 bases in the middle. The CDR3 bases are TGTGCCAGCAGCCAAGATCGGGGGCCGTACGAGCAGTACTTC. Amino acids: CASSQDRGPYEQYF.

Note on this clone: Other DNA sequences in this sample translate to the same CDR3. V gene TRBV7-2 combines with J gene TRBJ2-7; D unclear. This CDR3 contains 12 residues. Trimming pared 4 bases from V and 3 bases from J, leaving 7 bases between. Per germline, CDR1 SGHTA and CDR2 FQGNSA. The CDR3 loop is CASSSSSYEQYF. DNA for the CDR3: TGTGCCAGCAGCTCATCCAGCTACGAGCAGTACTTC. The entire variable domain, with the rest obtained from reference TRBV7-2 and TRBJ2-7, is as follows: GAGVSQSPSNKVTEKGKDVELRCDPISGHTALYWYRQSLGQGLEFLIYFQGNSAPDKSGLPSDRFSAERTGGSVSTLTIQRTQQEDSAVYLCASSSSSYEQYFGPGTRLTVT.

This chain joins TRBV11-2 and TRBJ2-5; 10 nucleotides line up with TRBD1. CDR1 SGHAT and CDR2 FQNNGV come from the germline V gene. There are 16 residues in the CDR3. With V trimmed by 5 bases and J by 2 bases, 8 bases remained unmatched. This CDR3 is CASSPAGQGGQETQYF. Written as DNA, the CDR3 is TGTGCCAGCAGCCCCGCCGGACAGGGGGGACAAGAGACCCAGTACTTC.

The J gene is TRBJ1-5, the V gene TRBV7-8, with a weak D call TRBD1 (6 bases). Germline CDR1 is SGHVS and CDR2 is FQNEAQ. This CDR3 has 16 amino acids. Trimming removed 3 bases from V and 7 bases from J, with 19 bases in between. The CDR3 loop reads CASSFRGAPGDQPQHF. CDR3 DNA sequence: TGTGCCAGCAGCTTCAGGGGAGCCCCGGGTGACCAGCCCCAGCATTTT.

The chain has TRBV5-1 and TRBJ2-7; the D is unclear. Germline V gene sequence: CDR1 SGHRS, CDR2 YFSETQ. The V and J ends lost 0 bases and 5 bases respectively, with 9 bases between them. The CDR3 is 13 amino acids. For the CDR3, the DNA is TGCGCCAGCAGCTTGGCTCTTCGGAACGAGCAGTACTTC. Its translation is CASSLALRNEQYF.

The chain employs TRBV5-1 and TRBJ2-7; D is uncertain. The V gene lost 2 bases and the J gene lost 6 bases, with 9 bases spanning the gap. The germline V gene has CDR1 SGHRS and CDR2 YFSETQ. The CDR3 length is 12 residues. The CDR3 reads CASSLEGREQYF. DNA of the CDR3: TGCGCCAGCAGCTTAGAAGGTCGCGAGCAGTACTTC.

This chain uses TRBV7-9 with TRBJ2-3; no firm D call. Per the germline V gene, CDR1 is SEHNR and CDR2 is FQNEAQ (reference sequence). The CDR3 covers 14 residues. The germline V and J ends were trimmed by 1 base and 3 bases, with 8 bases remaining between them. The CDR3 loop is CASSLDGVTDTQYF. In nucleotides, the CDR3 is TGTGCCAGCAGCTTAGATGGGGTAACAGATACGCAGTATTTT.

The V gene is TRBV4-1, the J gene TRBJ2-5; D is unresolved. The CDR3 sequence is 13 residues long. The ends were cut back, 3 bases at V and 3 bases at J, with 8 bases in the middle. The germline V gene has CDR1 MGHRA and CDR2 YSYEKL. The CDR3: CASSHPAKETQYF. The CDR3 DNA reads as TGCGCCAGCAGCCACCCGGCGAAAGAGACCCAGTACTTC.

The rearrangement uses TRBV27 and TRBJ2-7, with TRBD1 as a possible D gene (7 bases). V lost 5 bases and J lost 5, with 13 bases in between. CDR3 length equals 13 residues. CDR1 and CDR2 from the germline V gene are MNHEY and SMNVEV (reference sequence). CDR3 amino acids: CASSLTGRHEQYF. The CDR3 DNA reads TGTGCCAGCAGTCTGACAGGGAGGCACGAGCAGTACTTC.

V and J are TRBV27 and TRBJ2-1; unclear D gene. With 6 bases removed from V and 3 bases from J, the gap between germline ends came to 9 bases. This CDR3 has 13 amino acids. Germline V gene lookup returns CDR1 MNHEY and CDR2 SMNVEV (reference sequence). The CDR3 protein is CASSSTHYNEQFF. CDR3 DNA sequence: TGTGCCAGCAGCTCTACACACTACAATGAGCAGTTCTTC.

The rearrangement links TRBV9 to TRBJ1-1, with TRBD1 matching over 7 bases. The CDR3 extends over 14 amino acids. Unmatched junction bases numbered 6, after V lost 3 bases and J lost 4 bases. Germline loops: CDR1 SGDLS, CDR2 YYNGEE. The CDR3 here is CASSARDSATEAFF. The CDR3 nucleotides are TGTGCCAGCAGCGCTCGGGACAGTGCCACTGAAGCTTTCTTT.

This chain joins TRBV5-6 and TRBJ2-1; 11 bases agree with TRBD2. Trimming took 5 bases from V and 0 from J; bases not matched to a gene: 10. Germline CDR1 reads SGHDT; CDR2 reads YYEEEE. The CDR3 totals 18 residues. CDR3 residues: CASSSGTSGKSSYNEQFF. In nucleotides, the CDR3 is TGTGCCAGCAGTTCCGGGACTAGCGGAAAGAGCTCCTACAATGAGCAGTTCTTC. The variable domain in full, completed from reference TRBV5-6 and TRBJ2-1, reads DAGVTQSPTHLIKTRGQQVTLRCSPKSGHDTVSWYQQALGQGPQFIFQYYEEEERQRGNFPDRFSGHQFPNYSSELNVNALLLGDSALYLCASSSGTSGKSSYNEQFFGPGTRLTVL.